These T cell receptor beta chains were read from a single sample in a study of cytomegalovirus exposure and HLA in healthy donors. Sequenced by immunoSEQ multiplex PCR; TCRdb stores in-frame clones only, minus some. The profile shows around 63,000 clones, roughly 90% of them singletons. The sequenced sample consisted of PBMCs. The receptors derive from a woman aged 18-29 years in good health and CMV-seronegative. The CDR3 runs from the conserved cysteine through the conserved F or W. The D gene is left open where the match is weak. Size is omitted from some rows. Given values are once, few, many or a class for expanded clones.

j_call | cdr3_length | clone_size | v_call | d_call | cdr3_nt | cdr3_aa
TRBJ2-5 | 15 | - | TRBV18 | - | TGTGCCAGCTCTATAACCGCCCGGGGGCAAGAGACCCAGTACTTC | CASSITARGQETQYF
TRBJ2-7 | 15 | - | TRBV25-1 | TRBD1 | TGTGCCAGCAGTGAAAGACAGGGAAACGGGCGGGAGCAGTACTTC | CASSERQGNGREQYF
TRBJ2-1 | 11 | - | TRBV20-1 | - | TGCAGTGCTAGGCGAGTGTCTGAGCAGTTCTTC | CSARRVSEQFF
TRBJ1-1 | 13 | - | TRBV7-9 | - | TGTGCCAGCAGCTTATCCACAGCGGGTGAAGCTTTCTTT | CASSLSTAGEAFF
TRBJ2-1 | 15 | - | TRBV5-5 | - | TGTGCCAGCAGCTTGCGGACACCGTCTTGGAATGAGCAGTTCTTC | CASSLRTPSWNEQFF
TRBJ1-1 | 14 | - | TRBV7-9 | - | TGTGCCAGCAGCTTAAAGGGGTCCAACACTGAAGCTTTCTTT | CASSLKGSNTEAFF
TRBJ2-6 | 15 | - | TRBV6-6 | - | TGTGCCAGCAGTTTTACAGGGTCCGGGGCCAACGTCCTGACTTTC | CASSFTGSGANVLTF
TRBJ2-1 | 13 | once | TRBV4-1 | - | TGCGCCAGCAGCCAAGCCAGAATAAATGAGCAGTTCTTC | CASSQARINEQFF
TRBJ2-2 | 16 | - | TRBV28 | - | TGTGCCAGCAGTTTACGGCTCCGGACAGCCACCGGGGAGCTGTTTTTT | CASSLRLRTATGELFF
TRBJ1-3 | 14 | - | TRBV6-6 | - | TGTGCCAGCAGTTTAATCTCCTCTGGAAACACCATATATTTT | CASSLISSGNTIYF
TRBJ2-3 | 16 | - | TRBV15 | - | TGTGCCACCAGCAGGGAGTTAGCTATTAGCACAGATACGCAGTATTTT | CATSRELAISTDTQYF